Sequencing of this T cell receptor (beta chain) was carried out in a study of post-analysis software for immune sequencing data. Study as a whole: Courses of disease covered relapsing-remitting, secondary progressive and progressive-relapsing multiple sclerosis.

Unique molecular identifiers had been added to the TCR beta cDNA libraries. T cells numbering about 0.95 to 10 million gave rise to 400,000 to 550,000 cDNA molecules. TCRdb reprocessed the PCR reads via MiXCR and lists one record per CDR3 protein. Of roughly 200,000 distinct CDR3 sequences detected, 29% appear once; the ten largest clones hold 3% to 4%. Study results and limitations: Same-batch preparations were strongly co-clustered by F measure. There was significantly lower normalized Chao1 diversity in multiple sclerosis patients than in controls. A few TRBV segments appeared more often in patients than in controls, and TRBV5-6, TRBV5-1 and TRBV20-1 were among these.

Germline loops: CDR1 MNHNY, CDR2 SVGAGI (reference sequence). V was pared by 6 bases and J by 1 base, with 3 bases between. This CDR3 is built from 11 residues. This clonotype was found many times. Its antigen remains unknown. J is TRBJ1-1 and V is TRBV6-6, with D unresolved. The material sequenced was blood. The receptor's source is a girl between 2 and 17 years old with multiple sclerosis. In nucleotides, the CDR3 is TGTGCCAGCAGGGAGAACACTGAAGCTTTCTTT. Protein sequence: CASRENTEAFF.